This T cell receptor (beta chain) was retrieved from a study of identical twins. Findings and caveats of the study: Beta out-of-frame sequences showed weaker excess sharing between twins.

This clonotype came up a few times. Its target is not known. TCRdb recomputed calls from the 5' RACE reads with MiXCR, one row per CDR3 protein. Of about 470,000 distinct CDR3 sequences in the sample, around 24% were seen once. Germline loops: CDR1 SQVTM, CDR2 ANQGSEA. This CDR3 contains 12 residues. V lost 7 bases and J 5 bases, leaving 14 bases between the germline ends. These sequences were also reported in another study, on T cells expressing NK-cell markers. According to that study: Sorting of alpha-beta TCR T cells alone was achieved in several experiments with an anti-gamma-delta TCR antibody. Each of roughly six donors carried dominant NKG2C+ clonotypes accounting for roughly 1.0-7.5% of CD8+ T cells. These clonotypes additionally ranked first within the CD3+CD56-NKG2C+ fraction of a handful of donors.

This chain joins TRBV29-1 and TRBJ2-5; D ambiguous. Sequencing used CD4+ T cells sorted from blood. The receptor's source is a woman between 18 and 29 years old in good health. Written as DNA, the CDR3 is TGCAGCGCCTTCAATTGGGATGAGACCCAGTACTTC. Translating it yields CSAFNWDETQYF.